A single TCR beta chain is shown here with its context. This clone appeared a single time. Its antigen is still unknown. No base-level quality is on record; no much larger clone is a single base apart. These data belong to a study of shared clonotypes between healthy human individuals (dated by TCRdb to about 2020). At the level of the whole study: The cohort included a few men and a couple of women between 18 and 49 years of age. Per donor, three plates each were used for CD4 naive and CD4 memory, two for CD8 naive, and one for CD8 memory. Blood TCR repertoires of roughly five healthy adults were deeply sequenced to estimate repertoire size and the extent of clonotype sharing between individuals. To increase sequencing depth and limit assay-specific biases, different laboratories used diverse techniques to prepare libraries and sequence TCR repertoires. Between about 0.85 and 8.9 billion PBMCs per donor were obtained by leukapheresis.

The donors were healthy, HIV-negative adults with no recently reported acute infections or vaccinations. Every donor was a Caucasian adult residing in Nashville, Tennessee, USA. CD4+ T cells were enriched by magnetic negative selection, after which naive cells were positively selected on CD45RA and the negative fraction was taken as the memory subset. Blood was collected by leukapheresis, and PBMCs were isolated by Ficoll-Histopaque density gradient centrifugation and then cryopreserved in liquid nitrogen vapor phase. Analytical flow cytometry was used to check the purity and quantity of every magnetically sorted T cell population. Genomic DNA was isolated from each sorted fraction and quantified by UV absorbance on a Nanodrop 2000c. V and J are truncated by 7 bases and 6 bases respectively, leaving an intervening sequence of 15 bases. CDR1 and CDR2 (MNHNS, SASEGT) derive from the germline V gene. The CDR3 contains 13 residues, cysteine and phenylalanine counted. Of all the DNA, just the CDR3 is kept, 39 bases in frame from base 1.

Using the deep immunoSEQ assay, TCR CDR3 regions were amplified from genomic DNA by multiplex PCR. For each cell subset, the extracted genomic DNA was distributed evenly across all wells of several immunoSEQ 96-well plates, and each plate served as one replicate. For sorted subsets, each replicate PCR was loaded with about 0.2 ug genomic DNA, equivalent to roughly 30,000 T cell genomes. Purified libraries were quantified with a Qubit 3.0 fluorometer, sized on a Bioanalyzer 2100, and re-quantified with the KAPA Library Quantification kit. Each immunoSEQ 96-well plate was sequenced on its own single-read 150-cycle Illumina NextSeq 550 flow cell. The paper's data handling went like this. Because the immunoSEQ output included only junctional sequences and no quality scores, the filtering could not be the same as the filtering used for full-length reads. Sequences were annotated with PyIR, a Python wrapper for IgBLAST v1.9, using IMGT germline references to assign V/J genes and CDR3. Any read was removed if the V/J assignment was weak (E-value above 1e-6), the CDR3 was missing, or the read contained stop codons, out-of-frame junctions, or ambiguous translated residues. V3J clonotypes were defined by identical inferred V gene, J gene, and CDR3 amino acid sequence. Percentage overlap between repertoires was calculated by dividing the number of shared unique clonotypes by the size of the smaller repertoire. Three approaches were used to assess repertoire richness: RTK rarefaction, the Chao1 estimator, and Recon v2.1 estimates of unobserved clonotypes. Generation probabilities for all TCRbeta clonotypes obtained by the gDNA method from a handful of donors were computed using OLGA. This is the immuneACCESS table as TCRdb keeps it, with only in-frame sequences that have V and J called. A part of the clones is gone; compared with another copy, unresolved V genes explain less than half, and the rest is unexplained. That table is the source of V, J and clone size, and D and trimming were worked out from the DNA. Counted in this sample were 730,000 or so clones; about 78% of them appeared once. The leading ten clones occupy approximately 2% of the sample.

Beyond this particular receptor, the publication reports: Sampling was restricted to blood, and TCR repertoires in tissues likely differ from the TCR repertoires found in blood. Naive subsets generally had larger estimated clonotype richness than memory subsets did. When a handful of donors were compared, the shared fraction of clonotypes was around 4.6% for naive CD4, 3.5% to 4% for naive CD8, 2% to 2.5% for memory CD4, and 0.35% to 0.4% for memory CD8. Clonotypes shared by all four sorted-subset donors showed higher generation probabilities than non-shared clonotypes. Pairwise subsampling indicated that sequencing depth was expected to affect the degree of clonotype sharing among donors. The small number of donors limited the genetic and exposure-history diversity represented. Even with the large sequencing depth, rarefaction of the sorted-subset datasets indicated that sequencing was incomplete.

This receptor chain uses TRBV6-1 and TRBJ1-2, with the D gene not confidently named. The sequencing input was memory CD4+ T cells sorted from blood. The cell subset or site label on this specimen signifies: CD45RA-negative fraction. The sequence was collected from a woman in her twenties or thirties in good health. At the DNA level, the sequence is TGTGCCAGCATCCTCCGAGGGAGAAATGGCTACACCTTC. It encodes CASILRGRNGYTF.